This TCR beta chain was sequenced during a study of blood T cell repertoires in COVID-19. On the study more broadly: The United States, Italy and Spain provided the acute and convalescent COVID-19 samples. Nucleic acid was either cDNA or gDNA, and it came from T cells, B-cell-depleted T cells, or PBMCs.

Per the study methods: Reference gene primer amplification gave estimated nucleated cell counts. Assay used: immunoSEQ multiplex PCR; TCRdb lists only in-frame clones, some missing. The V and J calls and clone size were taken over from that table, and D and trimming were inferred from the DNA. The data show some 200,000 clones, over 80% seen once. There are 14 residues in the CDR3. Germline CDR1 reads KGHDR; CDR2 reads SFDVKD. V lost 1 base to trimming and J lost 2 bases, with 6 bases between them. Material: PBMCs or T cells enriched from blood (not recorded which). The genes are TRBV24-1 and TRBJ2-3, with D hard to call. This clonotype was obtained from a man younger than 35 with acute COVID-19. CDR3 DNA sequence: TGTGCCACCAGTGATTTTCAGAACACAGATACGCAGTATTTT. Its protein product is CATSDFQNTDTQYF.